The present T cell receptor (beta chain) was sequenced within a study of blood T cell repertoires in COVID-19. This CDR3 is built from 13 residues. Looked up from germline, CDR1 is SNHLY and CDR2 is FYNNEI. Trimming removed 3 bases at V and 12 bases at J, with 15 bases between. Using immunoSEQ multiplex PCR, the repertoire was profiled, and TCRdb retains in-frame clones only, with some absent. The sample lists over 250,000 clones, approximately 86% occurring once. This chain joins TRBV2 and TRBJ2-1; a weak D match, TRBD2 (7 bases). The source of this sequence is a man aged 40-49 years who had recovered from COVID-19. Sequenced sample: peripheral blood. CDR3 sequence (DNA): TGTGCCAGCAGTGAGGGGGGGGCGGGACCGCAGTTCTTC. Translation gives CASSEGGAGPQFF.